This T cell receptor (beta chain) was sequenced during a study of CD8+ T cells in alopecia areata. Study findings and constraints: One nonresponder leaves baseline CD8+ expansion's link to response uncertain. While patients received tofacitinib, many expanded lesional clones remained present in scalp and blood.

Treatment defined: oral pan-JAK inhibitor, 5-10 mg twice daily. Following RNA extraction, reverse transcription yielded cDNA that acted as the sequencing template. The assay was immunoSEQ multiplex PCR, and TCRdb's table has in-frame clones only and misses some. The sample consists of roughly 150,000 clones, nearly 55% of them appearing once. V dropped 3 bases and J dropped 5 bases, with 19 bases sitting between them. Germline V gene sequence: CDR1 SQVTM, CDR2 ANQGSEA. The CDR3 contains 15 residues. Comment on this clone: Its antigen remains unknown.

The sequence came from a human donor with alopecia areata. The chain combines TRBV29-1 with TRBJ1-2, with D unresolved. This material consisted of CD8+ T cells sorted from blood, taken at week 4, from a patient treated with tofacitinib. The DNA of the CDR3 is TGCAGCGTTGACGGGCCAGCCCTTAGACGATATGGCTACACCTTC. The encoded protein is CSVDGPALRRYGYTF.